This T cell receptor (beta chain) emerged from a study of beta chain features in type 1 diabetes. General study points: For patients, the naive, central memory and Treg TCRB repertoires appeared more alike than for healthy donors.

Germline V gene sequence: CDR1 LNHDA, CDR2 SQIVND (reference sequence). Trimming cost V 4 bases and J 6 bases; bases outside gene matches: 8. The CDR3 sequence is 16 residues long. Concerning this clone: Its antigen is undetermined.

Sequencing targeted expressed TCRB transcripts, as all isolated RNA had been reverse transcribed. The table came from immunoSEQ multiplex PCR; TCRdb's copy has only in-frame clones and leaves some out. This table has 300,000 to 350,000 clones, around 15% appearing once. The sequence was collected from a young man in good health. Sample: central memory CD4+ T cells from blood. The chain combines TRBV19 with TRBJ2-1, with 11 bases lining up with TRBD2. CDR3 loop: CASSKTGTSGTNEQFF. DNA of the CDR3: TGTGCCAGTAGTAAAACCGGGACTAGCGGAACCAATGAGCAGTTCTTC.